Below are 20 T cell receptor beta chains sequenced from a single sample in a study of beta chain features in type 1 diabetes. The antigens of these receptors remain unknown. cDNA synthesis used the whole RNA isolate, giving expressed TCRB sequences. Assay: immunoSEQ multiplex PCR; the TCRdb copy retains only in-frame clones and omits some. The table includes 150,000 to 170,000 clones, approximately 10% detected once. Points from the study as a whole: Shortening that was moderate but significant affected the TCRB CDR3s of Type 1 diabetes patients in all four CD4+ subsets.

Sequenced input: central memory CD4+ T cells from blood. The receptors derive from a man aged 30 to 39 with type 1 diabetes.

The chain carries TRBV6-5 and TRBJ1-3; D ambiguous. Per the germline V gene, CDR1 is MNHEY and CDR2 is SVGAGI. The V gene lost 0 bases and the J gene lost 4 bases, with 13 bases spanning the gap. This CDR3 comprises 16 residues. The CDR3 loop reads CASSYSPLGAGNTIYF. The CDR3 DNA sequence: TGTGCCAGCAGTTACTCCCCATTGGGAGCCGGAAACACCATATATTTT.

This rearrangement joins TRBV18 to TRBJ2-4; 13 positions match TRBD2. There are 17 residues in the CDR3. The germline V gene has CDR1 KGHSH and CDR2 LQKENI. V gave up 3 bases and J gave up 9 bases; unmatched junction bases: 11. This chain's CDR3 is CASSPRTSGRGHGIQYF. The CDR3 region has the DNA TGTGCCAGCTCACCTAGGACTAGCGGGAGAGGGCACGGCATTCAGTACTTC.

The chain recombines TRBV7-2 with TRBJ1-5, with TRBD1 matching over 7 bases. The CDR3 extends over 13 amino acids. Germline V gene lookup returns CDR1 SGHTA and CDR2 FQGNSA. V lost 5 bases, J lost 6 bases, and 4 bases stayed unmatched. The CDR3 coding sequence is TGTGCCAGCAGCCCAGCAGGGGGTCAGCCCCAGCATTTT. Its translation: CASSPAGGQPQHF.

In DNA, the CDR3 is TGCAGCGTATGGGGCAGGGTTGTCAATCAGCCCCAGCATTTT. Translated: CSVWGRVVNQPQHF. V usage is TRBV29-1 and J usage is TRBJ1-5; the D gene is possibly TRBD1 (5 bases). This CDR3 has 14 amino acids. The germline gives CDR1 SQVTM, CDR2 ANQGSEA. With 6 bases removed from V and 3 bases from J, the gap between germline ends came to 15 bases.

The rearrangement links TRBV18 to TRBJ2-7; D remains unclear. Trimming took 2 bases from V and 3 from J, leaving 5 bases between them. The CDR3 is 12 residues long. From germline, CDR1 is KGHSH and CDR2 LQKENI. DNA of the CDR3: TGTGCCAGCTCACCAGCGGACTACGAGCAGTACTTC. Its translation is CASSPADYEQYF.

This clone was recorded a few times. CDR3: CAGRTSDTDTQYF. The CDR3 region has the DNA TGTGCCGGTAGGACTAGCGACACAGATACGCAGTATTTT. This chain joins TRBV28 and TRBJ2-3; 9 positions match TRBD2. This CDR3 is built from 13 residues. The germline gives CDR1 MDHEN, CDR2 SYDVKM. Unmatched junction bases numbered 5, after V lost 11 bases and J lost 2 bases.

This clone has a handful of counts. The genes are TRBV28 and TRBJ2-1; D remains ambiguous. Germline CDR1 is MDHEN and CDR2 is SYDVKM. The CDR3 runs 12 residues. V was trimmed by 6 bases and J by 6 bases, leaving 9 bases between them. CDR3 sequence: CASRTLSNEQFF. The CDR3 DNA follows: TGTGCCAGCAGGACATTGTCCAATGAGCAGTTCTTC.

This clone has only a few counts. The V call is TRBV7-9, the J call TRBJ2-1; D is ambiguous. The CDR3 is made up of 13 amino acids. The V end was cut by 5 bases, the J end by 0 bases, with 5 bases between. CDR1 is SEHNR, CDR2 FQNEAQ, per germline (reference sequence). CDR3 nucleotides: TGTGCCAGCAGCCTCAGCTCCTACAATGAGCAGTTCTTC. Translation: CASSLSSYNEQFF.

The gene calls are TRBV28 and TRBJ1-3; D may be TRBD1 (5 bases). V lost 6 bases and J 0 bases, leaving 12 bases between the germline ends. Germline assignment: CDR1 MDHEN and CDR2 SYDVKM. This CDR3 has 15 amino acids. The CDR3 nucleotides are TGTGCCAGCAGCCAGGGTTCGATCTCTGGAAACACCATATATTTT. Protein sequence: CASSQGSISGNTIYF.

The CDR3, as DNA: TGTGCCTGGAGGTTACTAGCCAAAAACATTCAGTACTTC. It translates to CAWRLLAKNIQYF. The chain combines TRBV30 with TRBJ2-4; D unresolved. The CDR3 is 13 amino acids. Trimming took 3 bases from V and 0 from J, leaving 6 bases between them. In germline, CDR1 is GTSNPN, CDR2 SVGIG (reference sequence).

The chain has TRBV7-2 and TRBJ2-7; 9 nucleotides align to TRBD1. Per the germline V gene, CDR1 is SGHTA and CDR2 is FQGNSA. The junction had 7 bases not matched to a gene; V was cut back by 2 bases and J by 5 bases. There are 15 residues in the CDR3. The CDR3 region is CASSLRTGASNEQYF. The CDR3 nucleotides are TGTGCCAGCAGCTTACGGACAGGGGCTTCTAACGAGCAGTACTTC.

This sequence joins TRBV27 and TRBJ2-7; 10 bases line up with TRBD2. The CDR3 has 17 residues. Germline CDR1 and CDR2: MNHEY and SMNVEV (reference sequence). The V gene end was trimmed by 6 bases and the J gene end by 3 bases; junction bases not matched to a gene: 14. The CDR3 nucleotides are TGTGCCAGCAGAGATCTCAGCGGGAGGGCCTTTGGCTACGAGCAGTACTTC. Its protein product is CASRDLSGRAFGYEQYF.

The V call is TRBV15, the J call TRBJ1-4, with 8 bases aligning to TRBD1. CDR3 length: 15 amino acids. V was clipped by 3 bases and J by 8 bases; unmatched bases: 8. Germline V gives CDR1 LNHNV, CDR2 YYDKDF (reference sequence). CDR3 in amino acids: CATSRDQGAGEKLFF. DNA of the CDR3: TGTGCCACCAGCAGGGACCAGGGGGCAGGGGAAAAACTGTTTTTT.

In its sample, this clone was seen a few times. The chain is built from TRBV19 and TRBJ1-5, with D possibly matching TRBD1 (5 bases). The CDR3 spans 13 residues. V lost 9 bases and J lost 3, with 12 bases in between. Germline V gene lookup returns CDR1 LNHDA and CDR2 SQIVND (reference sequence). CDR3 coding DNA: TGTGCCAGCCAAAGACAGTACAATCAGCCCCAGCATTTT. Its translation is CASQRQYNQPQHF.

This clone was seen a handful of times. Within the sample, other DNA sequences also encode this same CDR3. The chain combines TRBV7-3 with TRBJ2-1; 11 bases are a match to TRBD2. Germline values: CDR1 SGHTA, CDR2 FQGTGA. Trimming cost V 5 bases and J 5 bases; bases outside gene matches: 5. The CDR3 has 15 amino acids. The CDR3 is CASSLRLAGHNEQFF. DNA for the CDR3: TGTGCCAGCAGCCTCCGACTAGCGGGACACAATGAGCAGTTCTTC.

This sequence joins TRBV6-6 and TRBJ1-2; TRBD1 matches 8 bases. The CDR3 has 13 residues. Trimming took 0 bases from V and 6 from J; bases not matched to a gene: 0. Germline CDR1 MNHNY, CDR2 SVGAGI (reference sequence). The DNA of the CDR3 is TGTGCCAGCAGTTACTCGGACAGGGATGGCTACACCTTC. This codes for CASSYSDRDGYTF.

The V gene is TRBV29-1, the J gene TRBJ2-3; D is possibly TRBD1 (5 bases). The CDR3 totals 14 residues. Trimming shortened V by 2 bases and J by 0 bases, and 9 bases separated the two germline ends. Germline assignment: CDR1 SQVTM and CDR2 ANQGSEA. As DNA, the CDR3 is TGCAGCGTTGAAATTGGACACAGCACAGATACGCAGTATTTT. Encoded protein: CSVEIGHSTDTQYF.

There are a few counts of this clone. V and J are TRBV4-2 and TRBJ2-1; tentative D call: TRBD2 (6 bases). The CDR3 runs 15 residues. CDR1 is LGHNA, CDR2 YNFKEQ, per germline. Trimming removed 1 base at V and 4 bases at J, with 11 bases between. CDR3 sequence: CASSQVSAGYNEQFF. In nucleotides, the CDR3 is TGTGCCAGCAGCCAAGTCTCCGCGGGGTACAATGAGCAGTTCTTC.

This chain connects TRBV2 to TRBJ2-6, with 8 bases fitting TRBD1. V trimming: 6 bases; J trimming: 11 bases; junction bases outside the gene matches: 0. CDR1 is SNHLY and CDR2 is FYNNEI in the germline V gene. CDR3 size: 11 residues. The CDR3: CASRQGDVLTF. CDR3 sequence (DNA): TGTGCCAGCAGACAGGGGGACGTCCTGACTTTC.

The chain recombines TRBV30 with TRBJ2-1; the D is unclear. The length of the CDR3 is 13 residues. Looked up from germline, CDR1 is GTSNPN and CDR2 is SVGIG (reference sequence). Trimming stripped 2 bases from V and 9 bases from J, with 14 bases between. CDR3 coding DNA: TGTGCCTGGAGTAAGAACAGTGTCCTTGAGCAGTTCTTC. As protein: CAWSKNSVLEQFF.